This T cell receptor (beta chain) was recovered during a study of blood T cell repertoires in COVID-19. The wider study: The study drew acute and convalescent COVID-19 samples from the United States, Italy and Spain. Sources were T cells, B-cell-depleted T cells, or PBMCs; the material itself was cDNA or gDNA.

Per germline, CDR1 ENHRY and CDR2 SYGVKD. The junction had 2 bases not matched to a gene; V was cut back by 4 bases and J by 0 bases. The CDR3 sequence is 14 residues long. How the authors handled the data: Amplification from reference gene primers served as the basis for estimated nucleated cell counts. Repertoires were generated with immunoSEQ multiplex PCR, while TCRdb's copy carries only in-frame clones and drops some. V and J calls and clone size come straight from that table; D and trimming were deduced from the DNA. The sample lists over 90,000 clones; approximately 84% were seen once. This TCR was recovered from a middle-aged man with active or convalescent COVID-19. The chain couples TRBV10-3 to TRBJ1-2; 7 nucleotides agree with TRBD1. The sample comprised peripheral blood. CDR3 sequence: CAISGGQSNYGYTF. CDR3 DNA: TGTGCCATCAGTGGGGGACAGTCTAACTATGGCTACACCTTC.